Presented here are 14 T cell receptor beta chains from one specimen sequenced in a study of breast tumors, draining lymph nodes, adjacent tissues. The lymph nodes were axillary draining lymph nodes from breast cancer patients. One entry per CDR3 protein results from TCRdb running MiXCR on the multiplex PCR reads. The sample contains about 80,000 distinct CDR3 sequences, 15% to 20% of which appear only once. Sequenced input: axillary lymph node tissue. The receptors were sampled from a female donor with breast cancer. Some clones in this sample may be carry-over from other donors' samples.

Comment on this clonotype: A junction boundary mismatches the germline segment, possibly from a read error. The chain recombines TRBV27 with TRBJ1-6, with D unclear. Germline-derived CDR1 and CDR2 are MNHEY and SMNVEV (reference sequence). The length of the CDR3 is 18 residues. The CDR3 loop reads CAGSLKVGLGSYNSPLHF. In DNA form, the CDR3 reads TGTGCCGGCAGTTTAAAGGTGGGGTTAGGTTCCTATAATTCACCCCTCCACTTT.

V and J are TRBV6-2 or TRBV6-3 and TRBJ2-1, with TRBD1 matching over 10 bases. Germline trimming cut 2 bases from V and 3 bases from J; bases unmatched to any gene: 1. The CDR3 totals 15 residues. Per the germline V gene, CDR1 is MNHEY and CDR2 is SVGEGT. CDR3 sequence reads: CASSYGTGDYNEQFF. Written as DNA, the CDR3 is TGTGCCAGCAGTTACGGGACAGGGGACTACAATGAGCAGTTCTTC.

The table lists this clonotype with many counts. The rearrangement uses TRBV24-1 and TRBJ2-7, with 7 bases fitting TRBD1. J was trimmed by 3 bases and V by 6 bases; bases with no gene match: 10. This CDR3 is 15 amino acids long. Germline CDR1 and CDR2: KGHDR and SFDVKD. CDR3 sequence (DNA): TGTGCCACCAGTCCCTTTTCGACAGGGAACTACGAGCAGTACTTC. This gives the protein CATSPFSTGNYEQYF.

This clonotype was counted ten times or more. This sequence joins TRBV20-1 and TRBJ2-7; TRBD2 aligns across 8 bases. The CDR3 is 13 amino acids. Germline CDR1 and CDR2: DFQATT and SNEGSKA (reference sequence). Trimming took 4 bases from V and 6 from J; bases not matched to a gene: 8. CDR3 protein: CSAKGLGTIEQYF. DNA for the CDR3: TGCAGTGCTAAGGGACTAGGTACGATCGAGCAGTACTTC.

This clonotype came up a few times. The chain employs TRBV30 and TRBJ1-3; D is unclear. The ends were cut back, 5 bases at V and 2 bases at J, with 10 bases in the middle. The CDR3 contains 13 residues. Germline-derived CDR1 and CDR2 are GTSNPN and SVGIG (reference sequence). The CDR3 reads CAWSKSAGNTIYF. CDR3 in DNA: TGTGCCTGGTCCAAGTCTGCTGGAAACACCATATATTTT. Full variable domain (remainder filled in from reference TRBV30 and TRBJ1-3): SQTIHQWPATLVQPVGSPLSLECTVEGTSNPNLYWYRQAAGRGLQLLFYSVGIGQISSEVPQNLSASRPQDRQFILSSKKLLLSDSGFYLCAWSKSAGNTIYFGEGSWLTVV.

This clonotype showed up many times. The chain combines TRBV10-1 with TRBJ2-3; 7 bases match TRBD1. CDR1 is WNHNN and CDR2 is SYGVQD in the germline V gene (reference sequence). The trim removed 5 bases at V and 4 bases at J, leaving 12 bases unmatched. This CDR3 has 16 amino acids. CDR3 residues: CASSKTTGSSADTQYF. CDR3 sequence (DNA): TGCGCCAGCAGTAAAACGACAGGGTCGAGCGCAGATACGCAGTATTTT.

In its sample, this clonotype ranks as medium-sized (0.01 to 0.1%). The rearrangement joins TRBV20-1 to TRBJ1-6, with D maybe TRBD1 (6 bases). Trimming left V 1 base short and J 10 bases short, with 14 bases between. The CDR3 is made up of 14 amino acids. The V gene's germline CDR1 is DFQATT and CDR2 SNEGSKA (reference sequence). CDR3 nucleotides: TGCAGTGCTAGAGGGTCAGGGGATAGGTCACCCCTCCACTTT. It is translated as CSARGSGDRSPLHF.

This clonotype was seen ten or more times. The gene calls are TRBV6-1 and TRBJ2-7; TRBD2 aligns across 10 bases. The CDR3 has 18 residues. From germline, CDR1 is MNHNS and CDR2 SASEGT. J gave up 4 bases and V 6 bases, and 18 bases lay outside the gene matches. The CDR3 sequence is CASSDETKPGLALYEQYF. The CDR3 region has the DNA TGTGCCAGCAGCGACGAAACCAAACCGGGACTAGCGCTATACGAGCAGTACTTC.

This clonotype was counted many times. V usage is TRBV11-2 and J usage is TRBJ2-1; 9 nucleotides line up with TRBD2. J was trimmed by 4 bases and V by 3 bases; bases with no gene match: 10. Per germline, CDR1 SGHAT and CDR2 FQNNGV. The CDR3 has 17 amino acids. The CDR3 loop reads CASSFEGAGGSYNEQFF. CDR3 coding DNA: TGTGCCAGCAGCTTTGAAGGGGCGGGAGGGAGTTACAATGAGCAGTTCTTC. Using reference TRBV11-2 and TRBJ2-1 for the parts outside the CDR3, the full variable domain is EAGVAQSPRYKIIEKRQSVAFWCNPISGHATLYWYQQILGQGPKLLIQFQNNGVVDDSQLPKDRFSAERLKGVDSTLKIQPAKLEDSAVYLCASSFEGAGGSYNEQFFGPGTRLTVL.

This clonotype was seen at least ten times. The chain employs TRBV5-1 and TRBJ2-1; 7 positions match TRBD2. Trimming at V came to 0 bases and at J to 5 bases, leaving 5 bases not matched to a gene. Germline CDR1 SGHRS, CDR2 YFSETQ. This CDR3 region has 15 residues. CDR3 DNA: TGCGCCAGCAGCTTGGTGGGCGGGGGAAACAATGAGCAGTTCTTC. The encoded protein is CASSLVGGGNNEQFF.

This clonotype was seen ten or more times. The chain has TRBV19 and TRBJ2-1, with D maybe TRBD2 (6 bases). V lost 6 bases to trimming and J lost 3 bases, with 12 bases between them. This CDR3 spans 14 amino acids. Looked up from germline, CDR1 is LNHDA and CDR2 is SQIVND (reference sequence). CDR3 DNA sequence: TGTGCCAGTAGCCCGCGCGGGGTCTACAATGAGCAGTTCTTC. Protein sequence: CASSPRGVYNEQFF.

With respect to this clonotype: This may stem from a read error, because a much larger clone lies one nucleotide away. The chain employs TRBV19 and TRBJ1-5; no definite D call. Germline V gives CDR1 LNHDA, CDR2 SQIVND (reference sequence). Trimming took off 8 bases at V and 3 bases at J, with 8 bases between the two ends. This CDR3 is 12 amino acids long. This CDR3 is CASGPINQPQHF. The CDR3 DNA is TGTGCCAGTGGTCCGATCAATCAGCCCCAGCATTTT.

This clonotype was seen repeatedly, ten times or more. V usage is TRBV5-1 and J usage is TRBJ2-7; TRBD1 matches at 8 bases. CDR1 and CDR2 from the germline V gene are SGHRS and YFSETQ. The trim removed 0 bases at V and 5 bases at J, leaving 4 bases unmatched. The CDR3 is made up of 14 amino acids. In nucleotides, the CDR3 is TGCGCCAGCAGCTTGGGGACAGGGACCAACGAGCAGTACTTC. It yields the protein CASSLGTGTNEQYF.

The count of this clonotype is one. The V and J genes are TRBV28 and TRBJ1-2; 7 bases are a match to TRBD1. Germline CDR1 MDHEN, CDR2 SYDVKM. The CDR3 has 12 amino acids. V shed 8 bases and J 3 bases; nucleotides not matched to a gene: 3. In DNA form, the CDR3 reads TGTGCCAGCGACAGGGTCGACTATGGCTACACCTTC. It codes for CASDRVDYGYTF.